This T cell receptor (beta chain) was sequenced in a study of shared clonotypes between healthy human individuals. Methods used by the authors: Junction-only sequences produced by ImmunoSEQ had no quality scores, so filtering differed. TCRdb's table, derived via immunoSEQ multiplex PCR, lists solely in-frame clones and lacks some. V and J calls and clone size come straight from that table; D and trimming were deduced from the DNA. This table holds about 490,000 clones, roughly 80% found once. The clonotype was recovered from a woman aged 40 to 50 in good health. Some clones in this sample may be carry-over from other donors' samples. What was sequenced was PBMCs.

The CDR3 protein is CSVRGGPNQPQHF. The CDR3 nucleotides are TGCAGCGTGAGGGGAGGCCCCAATCAGCCCCAGCATTTT. The chain employs TRBV29-1 and TRBJ1-5, with a tentative D call TRBD1 (5 bases). The V gene's germline CDR1 is SQVTM and CDR2 ANQGSEA. The CDR3 is 13 amino acids. V was cut by 6 bases and J by 3 bases, with 12 bases left in between.